The rows below give T cell receptor beta chains drawn from one sample of a study of T cell responses to AZD1222 COVID-19 vaccine. This table comes from immunoSEQ multiplex PCR, and its TCRdb copy is limited to in-frame clones, with some not included. The repertoire has 170,000 or so clones, 90% of them found once; the top ten carry about 1.4%. This specimen consisted of peripheral blood, obtained on day 0 of AZD1222 vaccination. The receptor set was obtained from an adult in good health. The CDR3 runs from the conserved cysteine through the conserved F or W. Each record gives: D gene, clone size, V gene, J gene, CDR3 DNA, CDR3 protein. The D gene is left open where the match is weak. A row's size may be missing; if present it is once, few, many or a size class.

d_call: .
clone_size: .
v_call: TRBV19
j_call: TRBJ1-2
cdr3_nt: TGTGCCAGTAGTATTCGGTACAGATTTTTCTATGGCTACACCTTC
cdr3_aa: CASSIRYRFFYGYTF

d_call: .
clone_size: few
v_call: TRBV18
j_call: TRBJ2-7
cdr3_nt: TGTGCCAGCTCACCGCAGGGCAGCTCCGAGCAGTACTTC
cdr3_aa: CASSPQGSSEQYF

d_call: .
clone_size: .
v_call: TRBV6-5
j_call: TRBJ1-3
cdr3_nt: TGTGCCAGCAGTTACCACCGGGGCCGGACCGGAAACACCATATATTTT
cdr3_aa: CASSYHRGRTGNTIYF

d_call: .
clone_size: .
v_call: TRBV6-5
j_call: TRBJ1-1
cdr3_nt: TGTGCCAGCAGTCCAAACAGCGGGGGGCGAACTGAAGCTTTCTTT
cdr3_aa: CASSPNSGGRTEAFF

d_call: TRBD1
clone_size: .
v_call: TRBV9
j_call: TRBJ1-2
cdr3_nt: TGTGCCAGCAGCGTAGAGGCAGGGGGCGAATTATGCTACACCTTC
cdr3_aa: CASSVEAGGELCYTF

d_call: .
clone_size: .
v_call: TRBV19
j_call: TRBJ1-2
cdr3_nt: TGTGCCAGTAGTATAGAGGCCAGGGAACTTTTATCCAACTATGGCTACACCTTC
cdr3_aa: CASSIEARELLSNYGYTF

d_call: TRBD1
clone_size: .
v_call: TRBV11-2
j_call: TRBJ2-3
cdr3_nt: TGTGCCAGCAGCTCTACTCCCGCCCCGGGACAGGGGTGGTCAGATACGCAGTATTTT
cdr3_aa: CASSSTPAPGQGWSDTQYF

d_call: .
clone_size: .
v_call: TRBV12-3/TRBV12-4
j_call: TRBJ1-1
cdr3_nt: TGTGCCAGCAGCCAAGGGGGGAACACTGAAGCTTTCTTT
cdr3_aa: CASSQGGNTEAFF

d_call: .
clone_size: .
v_call: TRBV6-1
j_call: TRBJ2-7
cdr3_nt: TGTGCCAGCAGTGACACAGGGGACTACTACGAGCAGTACTTC
cdr3_aa: CASSDTGDYYEQYF

d_call: TRBD2
clone_size: .
v_call: TRBV5-1
j_call: TRBJ2-3
cdr3_nt: TGCGCCAGCAGCCTAATAAGCGGGGGGTCCGATACGCAGTATTTT
cdr3_aa: CASSLISGGSDTQYF

d_call: .
clone_size: .
v_call: TRBV11-2
j_call: TRBJ1-6
cdr3_nt: TGTGCCAGCAGCTTACCTAACTCGAATTCACCCCTCCACTTT
cdr3_aa: CASSLPNSNSPLHF

d_call: .
clone_size: .
v_call: TRBV29-1
j_call: TRBJ2-5
cdr3_nt: TGCAGCGTTGAGAACTACCAAGAGACCCAGTACTTC
cdr3_aa: CSVENYQETQYF

d_call: .
clone_size: .
v_call: TRBV7-2
j_call: TRBJ1-6
cdr3_nt: TGTGCCAGCAGCTCCCGGACGGGGGGGTATAATTCACCCCTCCACTTT
cdr3_aa: CASSSRTGGYNSPLHF

d_call: TRBD1
clone_size: .
v_call: TRBV27
j_call: TRBJ1-5
cdr3_nt: TGTGCCAGCAGTTTATTTACAGGGGGAAATCAGCCCCAGCATTTT
cdr3_aa: CASSLFTGGNQPQHF

d_call: .
clone_size: .
v_call: TRBV3-1/TRBV3-2
j_call: TRBJ1-1
cdr3_nt: TGTGCCAGCAGCTCCCTTCTAGGGAACACTGAAGCTTTCTTT
cdr3_aa: CASSSLLGNTEAFF

d_call: .
clone_size: few
v_call: TRBV9
j_call: TRBJ1-1
cdr3_nt: TGTGCCAGCAGCTCCCCTAGAGGGGTGTACACTGAAGCTTTCTTT
cdr3_aa: CASSSPRGVYTEAFF

d_call: TRBD1
clone_size: once
v_call: TRBV19
j_call: TRBJ1-4
cdr3_nt: TGTGCAGCCGCCATCAGGGGGGATTCAACTAATGAAAAACTGTTTTTT
cdr3_aa: CAAAIRGDSTNEKLFF

d_call: .
clone_size: .
v_call: TRBV6-5
j_call: TRBJ1-5
cdr3_nt: TGTGCCAGCAGTTACTCGGGCTCAGGGAGTCAGCCCCAGCATTTT
cdr3_aa: CASSYSGSGSQPQHF

d_call: .
clone_size: .
v_call: TRBV7-9
j_call: TRBJ2-5
cdr3_nt: TGTGCCAGCAGCTTAGCTTTGAAGACCCAGTACTTC
cdr3_aa: CASSLALKTQYF

d_call: .
clone_size: once
v_call: TRBV9
j_call: TRBJ2-3
cdr3_nt: TGTGCCAGCAGCGTAGTTGGCGGGGGCCGCACAGATACGCAGTATTTT
cdr3_aa: CASSVVGGGRTDTQYF

d_call: TRBD1
clone_size: .
v_call: TRBV5-1
j_call: TRBJ1-1
cdr3_nt: TGCGCCAGCAGCCTCCGGGACAGGGGACATAATGAAGCTTTCTTT
cdr3_aa: CASSLRDRGHNEAFF

d_call: .
clone_size: .
v_call: TRBV11-3
j_call: TRBJ1-1
cdr3_nt: TGTGCCAGCAGCTTAGGCACAGGGCGCACTGAAGCTTTCTTT
cdr3_aa: CASSLGTGRTEAFF

d_call: .
clone_size: .
v_call: TRBV6-2/TRBV6-3
j_call: TRBJ1-5
cdr3_nt: TGTGCCAGCAGTATCAGGGATAGCAATCAGCCCCAGCATTTT
cdr3_aa: CASSIRDSNQPQHF

d_call: .
clone_size: .
v_call: TRBV5-6
j_call: TRBJ2-7
cdr3_nt: TGTGCCAGCAGTTCTCCGGGACCGGCTCCCTACGAGCAGTACTTC
cdr3_aa: CASSSPGPAPYEQYF

d_call: .
clone_size: .
v_call: TRBV28
j_call: TRBJ1-4
cdr3_nt: TGTGCCAGCAGGCGGGGCACTAATGAAAAACTGTTTTTT
cdr3_aa: CASRRGTNEKLFF

d_call: .
clone_size: .
v_call: TRBV18
j_call: TRBJ1-6
cdr3_nt: TGTGCCAGCTCACCACCGGGGGTTAGAAATTCACCCCTCCACTTT
cdr3_aa: CASSPPGVRNSPLHF

d_call: .
clone_size: .
v_call: TRBV6-5
j_call: TRBJ1-4
cdr3_nt: TGTGCCAGCAGTTACTCAGGGGGAACCTTTGAAAAACTGTTTTTT
cdr3_aa: CASSYSGGTFEKLFF

d_call: .
clone_size: .
v_call: TRBV19
j_call: TRBJ1-2
cdr3_nt: TGTGCCAGTAGTATTCGGCAGTCCCTCGGCTACACCTTC
cdr3_aa: CASSIRQSLGYTF

d_call: TRBD1
clone_size: .
v_call: TRBV14
j_call: TRBJ1-1
cdr3_nt: TGTGCCAGCAGCCAAGATGTAGGGGGCAAGAACACTGAAGCTTTCTTT
cdr3_aa: CASSQDVGGKNTEAFF

d_call: .
clone_size: .
v_call: TRBV21-1
j_call: TRBJ1-4
cdr3_nt: TGTGCCAGCAGCACCCATACAGGGAGGGGTGAAAAACTGTTTTTT
cdr3_aa: CASSTHTGRGEKLFF

d_call: TRBD2
clone_size: .
v_call: TRBV4-2
j_call: TRBJ2-1
cdr3_nt: TGTGCCAGCAGCCAAGTGGGGGTAGCGGGGGGCCCGCACGACGAGCAGTTCTTC
cdr3_aa: CASSQVGVAGGPHDEQFF

d_call: .
clone_size: .
v_call: TRBV5-5
j_call: TRBJ2-7
cdr3_nt: TGTGCCAGCAGCTTGGCCTACGAGCAGTACTTC
cdr3_aa: CASSLAYEQYF

d_call: .
clone_size: .
v_call: TRBV5-1
j_call: TRBJ2-2
cdr3_nt: TGCGCCAGCAGCTTCGGTAACTCGGCCGGGGAGCTGTTTTTT
cdr3_aa: CASSFGNSAGELFF

d_call: .
clone_size: .
v_call: TRBV12-3/TRBV12-4
j_call: TRBJ1-3
cdr3_nt: TGTGCCAGCAGTTCCGGACAAGGAAACACCATATATTTT
cdr3_aa: CASSSGQGNTIYF

d_call: .
clone_size: .
v_call: TRBV19
j_call: TRBJ1-5
cdr3_nt: TGTGCCAGTAGTATAGTTACACTACATAGCAATCAGCCCCAGCATTTT
cdr3_aa: CASSIVTLHSNQPQHF

d_call: .
clone_size: .
v_call: TRBV2
j_call: TRBJ1-1
cdr3_nt: TGTGCCAGCAGCCCCCGACCTGCAAACACTGAAGCTTTCTTT
cdr3_aa: CASSPRPANTEAFF

d_call: .
clone_size: .
v_call: TRBV20-1
j_call: TRBJ1-5
cdr3_nt: TGCAGTGCTAGCGGGAATCAGCCCCAGCATTTT
cdr3_aa: CSASGNQPQHF

d_call: TRBD1
clone_size: few
v_call: TRBV11-3
j_call: TRBJ2-1
cdr3_nt: TGTGCCAGCAGCCCGACAGGGGAGGAGGTCAATGAGCAGTTCTTC
cdr3_aa: CASSPTGEEVNEQFF

d_call: .
clone_size: .
v_call: TRBV27
j_call: TRBJ1-1
cdr3_nt: TGTGCCAGCAGTTTATCGTTTGGGATGGTTGAATTCTTT
cdr3_aa: CASSLSFGMVEFF

d_call: .
clone_size: .
v_call: TRBV15
j_call: TRBJ2-7
cdr3_nt: TGTGCCACCAGCAAGGCGGGGACCATCTCCTACGAGCAGTACTTC
cdr3_aa: CATSKAGTISYEQYF

d_call: .
clone_size: .
v_call: TRBV28
j_call: TRBJ1-5
cdr3_nt: TGTGCCAGCAGTTTATCAGAGGGCCCGTTGGATCAGCCCCAGCATTTT
cdr3_aa: CASSLSEGPLDQPQHF

d_call: TRBD1
clone_size: .
v_call: TRBV7-3
j_call: TRBJ1-1
cdr3_nt: TGTGCCAGCAGCCAGAGACAGGGGGTAAACACTGAAGCTTTCTTT
cdr3_aa: CASSQRQGVNTEAFF

d_call: .
clone_size: once
v_call: TRBV5-1
j_call: TRBJ1-1
cdr3_nt: TGCGCCAGCAGCTTGGTAGGGATTGAAGCTTTCTTT
cdr3_aa: CASSLVGIEAFF

d_call: .
clone_size: .
v_call: TRBV6-5
j_call: TRBJ1-1
cdr3_nt: TGTGCCAGCACCCCCCTGGGGCACAACACTGAAGCTTTCTTT
cdr3_aa: CASTPLGHNTEAFF

d_call: TRBD1
clone_size: .
v_call: TRBV19
j_call: TRBJ1-1
cdr3_nt: TGTGCCAGTAGTATTTTAACAGGGGGTTTGGGCACTGAAGCTTTCTTT
cdr3_aa: CASSILTGGLGTEAFF

d_call: .
clone_size: once
v_call: TRBV6-8
j_call: TRBJ2-7
cdr3_nt: TGTGCCAGCAGTTACCCTTCTTTCAGGACTTCCTACGAGCAGTACTTC
cdr3_aa: CASSYPSFRTSYEQYF

d_call: .
clone_size: .
v_call: TRBV5-1
j_call: TRBJ1-2
cdr3_nt: TGCGCCAGCAGCGAGCATGGGTATCGTGATGGCTACACCTTC
cdr3_aa: CASSEHGYRDGYTF

d_call: .
clone_size: .
v_call: TRBV21-1
j_call: TRBJ1-2
cdr3_nt: TGTGCCAGCAGCAAAGCGGGACAGGGGGCGAAGCCTTATGGCTACACCTTC
cdr3_aa: CASSKAGQGAKPYGYTF

d_call: TRBD1
clone_size: .
v_call: TRBV28
j_call: TRBJ1-4
cdr3_nt: TGTGCCAGCAGCCCCTCCGGGACAGGGGATGAAAAACTGTTTTTT
cdr3_aa: CASSPSGTGDEKLFF

d_call: TRBD1
clone_size: .
v_call: TRBV10-3
j_call: TRBJ1-5
cdr3_nt: TGTGCCATCAGTGATTCGGACAGGGTTAGCAATCAGCCCCAGCATTTT
cdr3_aa: CAISDSDRVSNQPQHF

d_call: TRBD1
clone_size: .
v_call: TRBV7-9
j_call: TRBJ1-4
cdr3_nt: TGTGCCAGCAGCCTCGGGCAGGGGGGTGAAAAACTGTTTTTT
cdr3_aa: CASSLGQGGEKLFF

d_call: TRBD2
clone_size: .
v_call: TRBV7-2
j_call: TRBJ2-3
cdr3_nt: TGTGCCAGCAGCTTAGCGGGGACTAGCGGGGGGGCTAGCACAGATACGCAGTATTTT
cdr3_aa: CASSLAGTSGGASTDTQYF

d_call: .
clone_size: once
v_call: TRBV4-3
j_call: TRBJ2-5
cdr3_nt: TGCGCCAGCAGCCAAGACGACCGAGGAGAGACCCAGTACTTC
cdr3_aa: CASSQDDRGETQYF

d_call: .
clone_size: .
v_call: TRBV6-1
j_call: TRBJ2-2
cdr3_nt: TGTGCCAGCAGTGAAGGCGGACAGCACACCGGGGAGCTGTTTTTT
cdr3_aa: CASSEGGQHTGELFF

d_call: .
clone_size: once
v_call: TRBV19
j_call: TRBJ1-5
cdr3_nt: TGTGCCAGTAGGGATCTGGAATGGGCTCAGCCCCAGCATTTT
cdr3_aa: CASRDLEWAQPQHF

d_call: .
clone_size: .
v_call: TRBV27
j_call: TRBJ2-1
cdr3_nt: TGTGCCAGCAGTTTAGGGGGACCCTACAATGAGCAGTTCTTC
cdr3_aa: CASSLGGPYNEQFF

d_call: .
clone_size: once
v_call: TRBV9
j_call: TRBJ2-7
cdr3_nt: TGTGCCAGCAGCGTAGTCGAACCTATCTACGAGCAGTACTTC
cdr3_aa: CASSVVEPIYEQYF

d_call: .
clone_size: .
v_call: TRBV28
j_call: TRBJ2-1
cdr3_nt: TGTGCCAGCAGCTTAACAGGGATTTCCTACAATGAGCAGTTCTTC
cdr3_aa: CASSLTGISYNEQFF